This TCR beta chain emerged from a study of blood T cells in healthy people across ages. Study in general: Template switching recovered approximately one barcoded beta molecule for every two T cells. Study outcomes and limitations: Across samples, TCR beta diversity tracked strongly with naive T cell percentage. Diversity estimates from one million T cells were considered underestimates. Diversity of TCR beta per million T cells declined in a roughly linear way with age.

After removal of 5 bases from V and 2 bases from J, the junction contained 7 bases not matched to a gene. This CDR3 has 16 amino acids. From germline, CDR1 is SEHNR and CDR2 FQNEAQ (reference sequence). The second PCR ran roughly 7 to 11 cycles with a sample-barcoded 5' primer and J-beta primers. TCRdb processed the 5' RACE reads anew with MiXCR; each CDR3 protein has one entry. Of 550,000 to 700,000 distinct CDR3 sequences in the sample, approximately 27% are singletons; the top ten hold around a sixth. This clonotype showed up just a few times. Antigen unknown. This clonotype originated in a woman between 65 and 79 years old in good health. The chain has TRBV7-9 and TRBJ2-7; TRBD1 matches 12 bases. Sequencing was done on a sample of blood. The CDR3 DNA reads as TGTGCCAGCAGCCAGGGGACAGGGGGCGCTGCCTACGAGCAGTACTTC. Translating it yields CASSQGTGGAAYEQYF.